This T cell receptor (beta chain) was documented in a study of T cells in localized non-small cell lung cancer. As regards this clone: What it binds is unknown.

Overall study results and limits: In adjacent lung, a median around 55 of the top 100 tumor clones were found. Longer overall survival accompanied higher blood T cell density. Heterogeneity within the tumor remains possible, as just one region underwent sequencing.

The CDR3 runs to 14 residues. Germline V gives CDR1 MNHNY, CDR2 SVGAGI (reference sequence). With V trimmed by 5 bases and J by 3 bases, 4 bases remained unmatched. Some clones are missing from TCRdb's copy, which holds only in-frame ones; the method was immunoSEQ multiplex PCR. The sample records about 35,000 clones, 92% being singletons. Sequenced material: peripheral blood, taken before any cancer treatment. V usage is TRBV6-6 and J usage is TRBJ2-7, with 10 bases fitting TRBD1. The source is a female donor over 55 with stage I lung adenocarcinoma. The DNA for the CDR3 is TGTGCCAGCAGTCGGGACAGGGGAAACTACGAGCAGTACTTC. Translated: CASSRDRGNYEQYF.